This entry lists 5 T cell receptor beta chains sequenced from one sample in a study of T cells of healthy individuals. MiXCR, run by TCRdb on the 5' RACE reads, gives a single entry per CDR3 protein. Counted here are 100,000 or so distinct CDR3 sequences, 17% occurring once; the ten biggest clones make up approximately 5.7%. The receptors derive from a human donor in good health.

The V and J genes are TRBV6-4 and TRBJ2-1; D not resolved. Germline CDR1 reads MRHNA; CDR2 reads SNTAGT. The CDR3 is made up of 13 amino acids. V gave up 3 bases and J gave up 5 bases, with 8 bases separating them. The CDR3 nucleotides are TGTGCCAGCAGTGAGTCGAAACACAATGAGCAGTTCTTC. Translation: CASSESKHNEQFF.

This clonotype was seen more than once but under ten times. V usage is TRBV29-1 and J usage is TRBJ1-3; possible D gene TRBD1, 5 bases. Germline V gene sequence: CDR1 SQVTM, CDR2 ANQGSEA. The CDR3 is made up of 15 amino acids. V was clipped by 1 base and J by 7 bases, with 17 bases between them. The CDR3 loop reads CSVEGSGSNRNTIYF. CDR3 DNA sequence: TGCAGCGTTGAAGGGTCAGGGAGTAACAGGAACACCATATATTTT.

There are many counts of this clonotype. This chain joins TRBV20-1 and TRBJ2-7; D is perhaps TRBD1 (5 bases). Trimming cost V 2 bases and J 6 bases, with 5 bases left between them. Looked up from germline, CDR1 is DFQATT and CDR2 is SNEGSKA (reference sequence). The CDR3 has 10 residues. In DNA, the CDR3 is TGCAGTGCTAGAAGGGGCGAGCAGTACTTC. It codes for CSARRGEQYF.

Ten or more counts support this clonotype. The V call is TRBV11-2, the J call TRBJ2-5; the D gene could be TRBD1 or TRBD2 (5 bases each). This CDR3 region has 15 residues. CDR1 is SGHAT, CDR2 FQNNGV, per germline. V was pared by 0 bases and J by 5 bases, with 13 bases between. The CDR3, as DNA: TGTGCCAGCAGCTTAGAGGCTAGAGGGGAGGAGACCCAGTACTTC. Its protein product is CASSLEARGEETQYF.

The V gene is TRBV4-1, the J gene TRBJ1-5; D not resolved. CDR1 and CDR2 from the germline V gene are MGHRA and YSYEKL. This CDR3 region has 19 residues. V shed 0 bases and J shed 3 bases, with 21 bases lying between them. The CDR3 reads CASSQDRPLRRGFNQPQHF. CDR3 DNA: TGCGCCAGCAGCCAAGACAGGCCCCTTAGGCGGGGTTTCAATCAGCCCCAGCATTTT.